The rows below give T cell receptor beta chains drawn from one sample of a study of T cells in Graves' hyperthyroidism and ophthalmopathy. TCRdb called the multiplex PCR reads again in MiXCR, with one record for every CDR3 protein. The sample lists roughly 740,000 distinct CDR3 sequences; 15% to 20% were seen once. The specimen sequenced was blood. These receptors were taken from a man between 18 and 35 years old with Graves' hyperthyroidism. CDR3s include the opening cysteine and the closing phenylalanine or tryptophan. A D gene is named only where the DNA matches it firmly. Some rows mark clone size as missing; the rest say once, few, many or name a class of expanded clone.

d_call | j_call | clone_size | v_call | cdr3_aa | cdr3_nt
TRBD2 | TRBJ2-5 | . | TRBV29-1 | CSVRTSGSETQYF | TGCAGCGTTCGGACTAGCGGGAGCGAGACCCAGTACTTC
. | TRBJ2-7 | few | TRBV5-6 | CASSLKSYLGADEQYF | TGTGCCAGCAGCTTGAAGAGTTATCTCGGAGCGGACGAGCAGTACTTC
TRBD2 | TRBJ2-5 | many | TRBV9 | CASSVVGTSGETQYF | TGTGCCAGCAGCGTAGTCGGGACTAGCGGAGAGACCCAGTACTTC
. | TRBJ2-7 | few | TRBV27 | CASSSLPSYEQYF | TGTGCCAGCAGTTCCTTACCCTCCTACGAGCAGTACTTC
. | TRBJ2-1 | . | TRBV3-1 | CASSQETGVIRDEQFF | TGTGCCAGCAGCCAAGAGACGGGAGTAATTAGGGATGAGCAGTTCTTC
. | TRBJ1-2 | few | TRBV7-9 | CASSQGGAGYYGYTF | TGTGCCAGCAGCCAGGGTGGGGCAGGGTACTATGGCTACACCTTC
TRBD2 | TRBJ2-3 | many | TRBV11-3 | CASSVGLAGGPHTQYF | TGTGCCAGCAGCGTGGGACTAGCGGGAGGGCCACATACGCAGTATTTT
. | TRBJ2-3 | many | TRBV29-1 | CSVGRLANTDTQYF | TGCAGCGTCGGAAGGCTAGCAAACACAGATACGCAGTATTTT
TRBD2 | TRBJ2-1 | few | TRBV12-3/TRBV12-4 | CASSFRLADLNEQFF | TGTGCCAGCAGTTTCAGGCTAGCGGATCTCAATGAGCAGTTCTTC
. | TRBJ2-2 | few | TRBV15 | CATSREGGTGELFF | TGTGCCACCAGCAGAGAGGGTGGCACCGGGGAGCTGTTTTTT
TRBD2 | TRBJ2-7 | . | TRBV5-1 | CASSLGLAGVIEQYF | TGCGCCAGCAGCTTGGGGCTAGCGGGAGTAATCGAGCAGTACTTC
TRBD2 | TRBJ2-1 | . | TRBV6-2/TRBV6-3 | CASSLREWPSYNEQFF | TGTGCCAGCAGTTTGCGGGAGTGGCCCTCCTACAATGAGCAGTTCTTC
. | TRBJ2-7 | many | TRBV15 | CATSSMIANEQYF | TGTGCCACCAGCAGCATGATCGCGAACGAGCAGTACTTC
. | TRBJ2-1 | . | TRBV12-3/TRBV12-4 | CASTRFRAPEQFF | TGTGCCAGCACCAGGTTTAGGGCACCGGAGCAGTTCTTC
. | TRBJ2-1 | many | TRBV10-3 | CAISESRGKSGNEQFF | TGTGCCATCAGTGAGTCGCGGGGAAAATCGGGCAATGAGCAGTTCTTC